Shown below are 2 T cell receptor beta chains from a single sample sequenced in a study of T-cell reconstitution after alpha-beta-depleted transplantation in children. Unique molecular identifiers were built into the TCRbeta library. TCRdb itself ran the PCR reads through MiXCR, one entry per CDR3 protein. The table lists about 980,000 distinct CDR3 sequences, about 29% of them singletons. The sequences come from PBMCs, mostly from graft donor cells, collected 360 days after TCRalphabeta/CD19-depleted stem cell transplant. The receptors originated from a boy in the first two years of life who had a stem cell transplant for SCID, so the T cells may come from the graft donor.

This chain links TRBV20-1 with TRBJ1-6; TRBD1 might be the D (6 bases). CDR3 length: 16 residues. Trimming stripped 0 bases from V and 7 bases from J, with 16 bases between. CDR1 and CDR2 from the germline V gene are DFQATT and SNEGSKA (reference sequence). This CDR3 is CSARDGGAGSNSPLHF. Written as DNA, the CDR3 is TGCAGTGCTAGAGATGGGGGGGCAGGGTCCAATTCACCCCTCCACTTT.

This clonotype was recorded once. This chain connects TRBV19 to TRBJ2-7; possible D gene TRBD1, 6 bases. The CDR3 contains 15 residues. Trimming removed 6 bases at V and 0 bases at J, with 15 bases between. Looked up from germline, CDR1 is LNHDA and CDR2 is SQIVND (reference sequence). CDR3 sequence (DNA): TGTGCCAGTAGACCCACCGGGACAAACTCCTACGAGCAGTACTTC. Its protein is CASRPTGTNSYEQYF. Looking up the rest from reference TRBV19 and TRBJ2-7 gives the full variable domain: DGGITQSPKYLFRKEGQNVTLSCEQNLNHDAMYWYRQDPGQGLRLIYYSQIVNDFQKGDIAEGYSVSREKKESFPLTVTSAQKNPTAFYLCASRPTGTNSYEQYFGPGTRLTVT.